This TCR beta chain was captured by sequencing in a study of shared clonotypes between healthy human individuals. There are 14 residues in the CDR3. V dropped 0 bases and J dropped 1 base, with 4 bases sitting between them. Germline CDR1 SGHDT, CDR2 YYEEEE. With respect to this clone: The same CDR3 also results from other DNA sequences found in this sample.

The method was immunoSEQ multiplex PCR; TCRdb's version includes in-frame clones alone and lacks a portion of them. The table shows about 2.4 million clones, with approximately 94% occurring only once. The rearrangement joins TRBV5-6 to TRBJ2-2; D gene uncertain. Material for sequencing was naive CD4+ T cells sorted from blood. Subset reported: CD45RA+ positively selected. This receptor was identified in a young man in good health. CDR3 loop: CASSLGRNTGELFF. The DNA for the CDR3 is TGTGCCAGCAGCTTGGGAAGGAACACCGGGGAGCTGTTTTTT.